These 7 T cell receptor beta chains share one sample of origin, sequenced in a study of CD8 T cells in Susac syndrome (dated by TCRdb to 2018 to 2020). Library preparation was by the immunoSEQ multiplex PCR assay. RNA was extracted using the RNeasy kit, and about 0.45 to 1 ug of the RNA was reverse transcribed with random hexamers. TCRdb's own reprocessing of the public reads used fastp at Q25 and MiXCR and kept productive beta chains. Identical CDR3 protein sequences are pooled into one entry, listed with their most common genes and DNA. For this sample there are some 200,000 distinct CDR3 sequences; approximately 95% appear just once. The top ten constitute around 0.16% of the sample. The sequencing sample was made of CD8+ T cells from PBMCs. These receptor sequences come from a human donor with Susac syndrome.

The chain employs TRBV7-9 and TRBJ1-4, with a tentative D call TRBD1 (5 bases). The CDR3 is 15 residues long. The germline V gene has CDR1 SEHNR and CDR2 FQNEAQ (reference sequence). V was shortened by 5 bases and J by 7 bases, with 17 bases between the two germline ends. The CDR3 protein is CASSPSSGTSEKLFF. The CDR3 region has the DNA TGTGCCAGCAGCCCCTCGTCCGGGACGAGTGAAAAACTGTTTTTT.

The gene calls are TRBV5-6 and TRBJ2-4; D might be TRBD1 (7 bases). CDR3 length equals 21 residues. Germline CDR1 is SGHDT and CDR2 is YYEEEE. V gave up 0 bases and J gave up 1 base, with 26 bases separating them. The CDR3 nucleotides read TGTGCCAGCAGCTTGGATAGCGGCACAGGGGATGATGAGGGGGCCAAAAACATTCAGTACTTC. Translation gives CASSLDSGTGDDEGAKNIQYF.

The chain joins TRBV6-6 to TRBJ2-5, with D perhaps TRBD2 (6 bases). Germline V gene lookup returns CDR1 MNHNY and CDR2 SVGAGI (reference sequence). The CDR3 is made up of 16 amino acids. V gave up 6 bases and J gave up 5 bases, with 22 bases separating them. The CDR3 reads CASSYADGTWRETQYF. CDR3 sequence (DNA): TGTGCCAGCAGCTACGCCGACGGGACTTGGAGGGAGACCCAGTACTTC.

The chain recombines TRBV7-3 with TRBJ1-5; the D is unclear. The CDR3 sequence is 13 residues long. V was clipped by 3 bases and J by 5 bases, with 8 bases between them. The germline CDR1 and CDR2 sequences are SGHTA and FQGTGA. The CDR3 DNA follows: TGTGCCAGCAGCTTGCAGAGAGATCAGCCCCAGCATTTT. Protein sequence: CASSLQRDQPQHF.

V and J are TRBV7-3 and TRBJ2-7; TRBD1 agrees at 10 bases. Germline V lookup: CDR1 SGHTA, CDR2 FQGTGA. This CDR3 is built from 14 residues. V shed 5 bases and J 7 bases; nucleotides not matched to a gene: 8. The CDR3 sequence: CASSPTGTGEEQYF. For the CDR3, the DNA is TGTGCCAGCAGCCCGACCGGGACAGGGGAAGAGCAGTACTTC.

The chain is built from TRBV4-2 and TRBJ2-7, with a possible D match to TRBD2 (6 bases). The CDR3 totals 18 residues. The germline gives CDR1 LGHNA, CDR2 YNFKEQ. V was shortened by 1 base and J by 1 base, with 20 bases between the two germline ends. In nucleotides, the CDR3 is TGTGCCAGCAGCCAAGTTCCCGTCGGGGGAGAAGGTTCCTACGAGCAGTACTTC. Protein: CASSQVPVGGEGSYEQYF.

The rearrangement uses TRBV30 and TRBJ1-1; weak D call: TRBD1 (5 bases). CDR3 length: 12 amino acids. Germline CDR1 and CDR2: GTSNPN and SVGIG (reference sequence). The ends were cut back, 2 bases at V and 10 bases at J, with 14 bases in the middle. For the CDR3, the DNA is TGTGCCTGGAGTACCGGGGGGGTCGGAGCTTTCTTT. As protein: CAWSTGGVGAFF.